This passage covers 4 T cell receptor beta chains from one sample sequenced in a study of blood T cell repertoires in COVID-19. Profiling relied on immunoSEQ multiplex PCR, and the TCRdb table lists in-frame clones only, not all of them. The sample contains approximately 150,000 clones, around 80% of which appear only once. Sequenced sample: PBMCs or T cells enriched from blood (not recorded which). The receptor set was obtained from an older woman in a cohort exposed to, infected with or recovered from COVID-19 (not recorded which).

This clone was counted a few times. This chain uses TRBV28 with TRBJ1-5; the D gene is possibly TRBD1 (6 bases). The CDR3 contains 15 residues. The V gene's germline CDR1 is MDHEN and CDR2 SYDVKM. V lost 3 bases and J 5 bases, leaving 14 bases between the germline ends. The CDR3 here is CASSFGAQGYQPQHF. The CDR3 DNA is TGTGCCAGCAGTTTTGGGGCCCAGGGGTATCAGCCCCAGCATTTT.

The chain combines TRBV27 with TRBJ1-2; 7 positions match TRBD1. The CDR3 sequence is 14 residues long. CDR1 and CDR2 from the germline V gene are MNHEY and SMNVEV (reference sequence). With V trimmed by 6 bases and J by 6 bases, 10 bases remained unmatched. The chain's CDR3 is CASRGTGQANGYTF. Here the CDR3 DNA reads TGTGCCAGCAGGGGGACCGGACAGGCGAATGGCTACACCTTC.

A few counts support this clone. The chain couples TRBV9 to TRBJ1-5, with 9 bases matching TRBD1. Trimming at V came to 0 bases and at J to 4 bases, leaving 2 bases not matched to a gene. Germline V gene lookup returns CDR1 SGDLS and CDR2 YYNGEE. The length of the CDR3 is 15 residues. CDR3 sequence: CASSVGGQGNQPQHF. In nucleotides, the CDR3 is TGTGCCAGCAGCGTAGGGGGACAGGGAAATCAGCCCCAGCATTTT.

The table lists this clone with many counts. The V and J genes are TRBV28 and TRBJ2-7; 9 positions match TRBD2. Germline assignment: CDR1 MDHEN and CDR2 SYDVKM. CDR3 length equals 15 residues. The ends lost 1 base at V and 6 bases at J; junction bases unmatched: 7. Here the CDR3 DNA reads TGTGCCAGCAGTTTATCCCCGGGACTAGCATTCGAGCAGTACTTC. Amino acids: CASSLSPGLAFEQYF.